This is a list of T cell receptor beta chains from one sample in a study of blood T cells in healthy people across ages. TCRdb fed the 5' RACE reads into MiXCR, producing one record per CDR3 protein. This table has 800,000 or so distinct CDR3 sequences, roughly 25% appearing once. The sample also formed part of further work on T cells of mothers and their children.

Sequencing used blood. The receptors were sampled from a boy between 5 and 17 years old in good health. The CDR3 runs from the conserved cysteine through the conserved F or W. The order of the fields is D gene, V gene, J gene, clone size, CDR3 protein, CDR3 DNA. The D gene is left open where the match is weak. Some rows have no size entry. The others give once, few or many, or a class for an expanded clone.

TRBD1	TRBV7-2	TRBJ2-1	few	CASSGGTGTEQFF	TGTGCCAGCAGCGGAGGGACAGGGACTGAGCAGTTCTTC
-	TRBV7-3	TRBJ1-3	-	CASSKGISGNTIYF	TGTGCCAGCAGCAAAGGGATCTCTGGAAACACCATATATTTT
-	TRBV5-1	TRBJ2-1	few	CASSLVQGYNEQFF	TGTGCCAGCAGCTTAGTACAGGGCTACAATGAGCAGTTCTTC
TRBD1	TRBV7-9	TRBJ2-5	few	CASSLRGQGYF	TGTGCCAGCAGCTTAAGAGGACAGGGATACTTC
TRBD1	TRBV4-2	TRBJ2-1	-	CASSQSRTGGLTSYNEQFF	TGTGCCAGCAGCCAATCCCGGACAGGGGGCCTGACTTCCTACAATGAGCAGTTCTTC
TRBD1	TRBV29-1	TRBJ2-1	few	CSVPGQGYWKGSYNEQFF	TGCAGCGTGCCGGGACAGGGTTATTGGAAGGGCTCCTACAATGAGCAGTTCTTC
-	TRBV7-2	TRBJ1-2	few	CASSPDGRYGYTF	TGTGCCAGCAGCCCGGACGGACGCTATGGCTACACCTTC
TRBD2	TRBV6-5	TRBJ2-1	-	CASSYSSLASGKNEQFF	TGTGCCAGCAGTTACTCGTCTCTGGCCAGCGGGAAGAATGAGCAGTTCTTC
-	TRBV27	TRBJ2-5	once	CASSFQTGQETQYF	TGTGCCAGCAGCTTCCAGACAGGCCAAGAGACCCAGTACTTC
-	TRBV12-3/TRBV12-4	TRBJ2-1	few	CASSRLAEFNEQFF	TGTGCCAGCAGTCGCTTAGCGGAATTCAATGAGCAGTTCTTC
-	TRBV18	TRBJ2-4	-	CASSPLEGLAKNIQYF	TGTGCCAGCTCACCATTGGAGGGGCTAGCCAAAAACATTCAGTACTTC
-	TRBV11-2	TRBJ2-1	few	CASSLDGIRTALGFF	TGTGCCAGCAGCTTAGATGGCATAAGGACCGCTTTAGGGTTCTTC
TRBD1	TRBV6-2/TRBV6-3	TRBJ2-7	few	CASRGTASSYEQYF	TGTGCCAGCAGAGGGACAGCGAGCTCCTACGAGCAGTACTTC
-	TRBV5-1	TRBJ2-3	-	CASSLFYPNTDTQYF	TGCGCCAGCAGCTTGTTCTACCCGAACACAGATACGCAGTATTTT
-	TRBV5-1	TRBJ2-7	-	CASSLSGSLYEQYF	TGCGCCAGCAGCTTGTCGGGCAGCCTCTACGAGCAGTACTTC
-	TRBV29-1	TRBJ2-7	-	CSVRSHEQYF	TGCAGCGTTCGCAGCCACGAGCAGTACTTC
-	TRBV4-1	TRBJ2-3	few	CASRKEGGSADTQYF	TGCGCCAGCCGGAAGGAGGGGGGCAGCGCAGATACGCAGTATTTT
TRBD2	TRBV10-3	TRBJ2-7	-	CAISEPGLAGEEQYF	TGTGCCATCAGTGAGCCGGGACTAGCGGGAGAAGAGCAGTACTTC
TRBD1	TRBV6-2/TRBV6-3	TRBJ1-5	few	CASTDRHQPQHF	TGTGCCAGTACGGACAGGCATCAGCCCCAGCATTTT
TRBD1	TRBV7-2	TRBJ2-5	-	CASRGRTGVGETQYF	TGTGCCAGCAGAGGAAGAACAGGGGTCGGCGAGACCCAGTACTTC
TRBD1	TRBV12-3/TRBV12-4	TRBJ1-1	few	CASRGTGDTEAFF	TGTGCCAGCAGGGGGACAGGGGATACTGAAGCTTTCTTT
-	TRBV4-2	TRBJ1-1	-	CASSQARSGVNTEAFF	TGTGCCAGCAGCCAAGCCCGGTCAGGGGTGAACACTGAAGCTTTCTTT
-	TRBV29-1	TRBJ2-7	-	CSVGGQEGNPWEQYF	TGCAGCGTTGGGGGACAAGAGGGTAACCCTTGGGAGCAGTACTTC
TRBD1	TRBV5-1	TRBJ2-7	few	CASSWDRSYEQYF	TGCGCCAGCAGCTGGGACAGGTCCTACGAGCAGTACTTC
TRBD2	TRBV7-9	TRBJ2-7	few	CASSRLTTSGVVSEQYF	TGTGCCAGCAGCAGACTAACGACTAGCGGGGTTGTGTCCGAGCAGTACTTC
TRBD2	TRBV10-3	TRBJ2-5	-	CAISDLLAGGETQYF	TGTGCCATCAGTGATCTCCTAGCGGGAGGAGAGACCCAGTACTTC
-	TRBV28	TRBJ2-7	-	CASSGGDKPYEQYF	TGTGCCAGCAGTGGGGGGGACAAGCCCTACGAGCAGTACTTC
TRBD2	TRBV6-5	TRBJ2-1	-	CASSYKTSGGLSSYNEQFF	TGTGCCAGCAGTTACAAGACTAGCGGGGGCCTGAGCTCCTACAATGAGCAGTTCTTC
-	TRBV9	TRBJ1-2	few	CASSVGPPANYGYTF	TGTGCCAGCAGCGTAGGACCACCAGCTAACTATGGCTACACCTTC
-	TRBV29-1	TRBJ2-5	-	CSVEGWYQETQYF	TGCAGCGTGGAGGGGTGGTACCAAGAGACCCAGTACTTC
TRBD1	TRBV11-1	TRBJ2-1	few	CASSDLGQGASEQFF	TGTGCCAGCAGCGATCTGGGACAGGGGGCTTCTGAGCAGTTCTTC
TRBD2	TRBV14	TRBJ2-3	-	CASRPSGTRTDTQYF	TGTGCCAGCAGACCCAGCGGGACCCGCACAGATACGCAGTATTTT
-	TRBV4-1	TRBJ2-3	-	CASSQVEGPPDTQYF	TGCGCCAGCAGCCAAGTGGAGGGACCGCCAGATACGCAGTATTTT
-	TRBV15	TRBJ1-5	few	CATSPPDATGNQPQHF	TGTGCCACCAGCCCTCCCGATGCGACCGGCAATCAGCCCCAGCATTTT
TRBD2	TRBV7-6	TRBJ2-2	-	CASSSRLAGNTGELFF	TGTGCCAGCAGCTCTAGACTAGCGGGGAACACCGGGGAGCTGTTTTTT
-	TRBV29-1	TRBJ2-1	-	CSVGQERYNEQFF	TGCAGCGTTGGGCAGGAACGCTACAATGAGCAGTTCTTC
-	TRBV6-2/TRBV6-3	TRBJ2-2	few	CASSYGGRWLFF	TGTGCCAGCAGTTACGGCGGGCGGTGGCTGTTTTTT
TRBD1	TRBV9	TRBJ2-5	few	CASSAQGFGETQYF	TGTGCCAGCAGCGCACAGGGGTTCGGGGAGACCCAGTACTTC
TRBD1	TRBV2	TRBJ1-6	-	CASMAGGSYNSPLHF	TGTGCCAGCATGGCAGGGGGCTCCTATAATTCACCCCTCCACTTT
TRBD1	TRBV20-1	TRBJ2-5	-	CSAGLQQFRDRVRETQYF	TGCAGTGCCGGACTTCAGCAGTTCCGGGACAGGGTTAGAGAGACCCAGTACTTC
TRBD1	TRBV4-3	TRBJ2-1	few	CASSQDTTGYNEQFF	TGCGCCAGCAGCCAAGATACGACAGGGTACAATGAGCAGTTCTTC
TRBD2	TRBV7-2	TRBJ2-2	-	CASSQSGTTNTGELFF	TGTGCCAGCAGCCAGTCCGGGACTACCAACACCGGGGAGCTGTTTTTT
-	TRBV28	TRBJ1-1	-	CASSPAGDVAEAFF	TGTGCCAGCAGTCCCGCAGGGGATGTCGCTGAAGCTTTCTTT
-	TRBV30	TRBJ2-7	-	CAWSVAAAGGEQYF	TGTGCCTGGAGTGTAGCGGCAGCCGGTGGGGAGCAGTACTTC
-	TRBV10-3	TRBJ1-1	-	CAIRGTFEAFF	TGTGCCATCAGAGGGACATTTGAAGCTTTCTTT
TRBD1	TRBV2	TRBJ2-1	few	CASSDFIGTGGTNEQFF	TGTGCCAGCAGTGATTTTATCGGGACAGGGGGTACTAATGAGCAGTTCTTC
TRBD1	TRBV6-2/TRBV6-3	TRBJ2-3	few	CASRRQGRTDTQYF	TGTGCCAGCAGAAGACAGGGTAGGACAGATACGCAGTATTTT
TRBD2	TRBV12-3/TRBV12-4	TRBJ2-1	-	CASRKGLAGRDEQFF	TGTGCCAGCAGGAAGGGACTAGCGGGCCGCGATGAGCAGTTCTTC
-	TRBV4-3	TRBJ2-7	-	CASSHAGDSYEQYF	TGCGCCAGCAGCCATGCAGGGGATTCCTACGAGCAGTACTTC
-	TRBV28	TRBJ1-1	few	CVSSLGGNTEAFF	TGTGTCAGCAGTTTGGGGGGGAACACTGAAGCTTTCTTT
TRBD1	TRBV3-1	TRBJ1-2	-	CASSHRGTGGTTWYGYTF	TGTGCCAGCAGCCATCGTGGGACAGGTGGGACCACATGGTATGGCTACACCTTC
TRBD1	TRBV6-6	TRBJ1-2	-	CASSFPTGGPLSNYGYTF	TGTGCCAGCAGTTTCCCCACAGGGGGGCCGCTTTCTAACTATGGCTACACCTTC
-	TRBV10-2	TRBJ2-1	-	CAGTSSGLLAGQFF	TGCGCCGGCACCTCCTCGGGACTCCTCGCCGGGCAGTTCTTC
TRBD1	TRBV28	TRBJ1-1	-	CASSLVRWDRGRNTEAFF	TGTGCCAGCAGTTTAGTCCGGTGGGACAGGGGGCGCAACACTGAAGCTTTCTTT
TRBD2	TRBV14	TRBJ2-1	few	CASSQVEREVWNEQFF	TGTGCCAGCAGCCAAGTAGAGCGGGAGGTTTGGAATGAGCAGTTCTTC